A selection of T cell receptor beta chains follows, all from one sample in a study of blood T cell repertoires in COVID-19. Sequencing used immunoSEQ multiplex PCR; TCRdb keeps in-frame clones, though not all of them. The data contain more than 200,000 clones, 70% to 90% of them singletons. Sequencing used PBMCs or T cells enriched from blood (not recorded which). The receptors were sampled from a woman aged 45-65 years who had recovered from COVID-19. CDR3s include the opening cysteine and the closing phenylalanine or tryptophan. Each record gives: clone size, D gene, J gene, V gene, CDR3 DNA, CDR3 protein. The D gene is left open where the match is weak. For some rows the clone size is stated as once, few or many, or as a class when expanded; others skip it.

- | - | TRBJ2-2 | TRBV7-9 | TGTGCCAGCAGCCCAATGGCAGCCGGGGAGCTGTTTTTT | CASSPMAAGELFF
once | TRBD1 | TRBJ2-7 | TRBV30 | TGTGCCTGGAGCCCCGGGACAGGTGGTAACGAGCAGTACTTC | CAWSPGTGGNEQYF
- | TRBD1 | TRBJ1-5 | TRBV6-1 | TGTGCCAGCAGTGCAGACAGGGGTCACTTTAATCAGCCCCAGCATTTT | CASSADRGHFNQPQHF
once | - | TRBJ2-7 | TRBV10-3 | TGTGCCACCTCCCTTCGGACTTCTAGCTCCTACGAGCAGTACTTC | CATSLRTSSSYEQYF
- | - | TRBJ2-2 | TRBV21-1 | TGTGCCAGCAGCATTGGGACAGTCGCGAACACCGGGGAGCTGTTTTTT | CASSIGTVANTGELFF
- | - | TRBJ2-7 | TRBV20-1 | TGCAGTGCTAGTGGGGAGTCCTACGAGCAGTACTTC | CSASGESYEQYF
- | - | TRBJ1-1 | TRBV10-1 | TGCGCCAGCAGTAAAAAAATAATACAGGGTTGGGCTGAAGCTTTCTTT | CASSKKIIQGWAEAFF
- | - | TRBJ2-1 | TRBV27 | TGTGCCAGCAGTACATACCTCTCCGGGATTGGGTCCTACAATGAGCAGTTCTTC | CASSTYLSGIGSYNEQFF
- | TRBD1 | TRBJ1-1 | TRBV5-1 | TGCGCCAGCAGCTTCATACCGGGACAGAGAACTGAAGCTTTCTTT | CASSFIPGQRTEAFF
- | TRBD2 | TRBJ2-5 | TRBV7-9 | TGTGCCAGCAGCTTAGATGCTAGCGGGAGGACCCAGTACTTC | CASSLDASGRTQYF
- | - | TRBJ2-3 | TRBV7-9 | TGTGCCAGTAAAGGAGGGCCCTCTGAGAAAGATACGCAGTATTTT | CASKGGPSEKDTQYF
- | - | TRBJ2-1 | TRBV5-1 | TGCGCCAGCAGCCGCGCGGGACTTGATTACAATGAGCAGTTCTTC | CASSRAGLDYNEQFF
- | - | TRBJ2-2 | TRBV27 | TGTGCCACCGCGGGTGCCGGGGAGCTGTTTTTT | CATAGAGELFF
- | TRBD1 | TRBJ1-1 | TRBV6-5 | TGTGCCAGCACCAATACAGGGGACCGGGCTTTCTTT | CASTNTGDRAFF
- | - | TRBJ2-7 | TRBV19 | TGTGCCAGTAGTATAGGAGTGGGGCGGTACGAGCAGTACTTC | CASSIGVGRYEQYF
- | TRBD1 | TRBJ1-1 | TRBV28 | TGTGCCAGCAGAAGGACAGGGTTGAACACTGAAGCTTTCTTT | CASRRTGLNTEAFF
- | - | TRBJ2-2 | TRBV2 | TGTGCCAGCAGTGTGGGCCGGAACACCGGGGAGCTGTTTTTT | CASSVGRNTGELFF
- | TRBD2 | TRBJ2-3 | TRBV5-1 | TGCGCCAGCAGGCTAGCGGGAAGAAAGGTATTCACAGATACGCAGTATTTT | CASRLAGRKVFTDTQYF
few | - | TRBJ1-2 | TRBV27 | TGTGCCAGCGCCGGGGGGGGCGGCAACTATGGCTACACCTTC | CASAGGGGNYGYTF
- | TRBD1 | TRBJ2-1 | TRBV18 | TGTGCCAGCTCACCTCTCCTGACAGGGTCCTACAATGAGCAGTTCTTC | CASSPLLTGSYNEQFF
- | TRBD1 | TRBJ1-1 | TRBV5-1 | TGCGCCAGCAGCCAGACCGGGACAGAGAACACTGAAGCTTTCTTT | CASSQTGTENTEAFF
- | - | TRBJ1-5 | TRBV28 | TGTGCCAGCAGTACAGCGGGTGGGGGGAGCAATCAGCCCCAGCATTTT | CASSTAGGGSNQPQHF
- | TRBD2 | TRBJ2-5 | TRBV7-9 | TGTGCCAGCAGCTCTGGACTAGCGGGATATGAGACCCAGTACTTC | CASSSGLAGYETQYF
- | TRBD2 | TRBJ2-1 | TRBV10-1 | TGCGCCAGCAGTGGCGGGGGGGCGGTCAATGAGCAGTTCTTC | CASSGGGAVNEQFF
- | - | TRBJ1-2 | TRBV10-3 | TGTGCCATCAGTGAGTCGGGGGAGGCTAACTATGGCTACACCTTC | CAISESGEANYGYTF
- | - | TRBJ2-7 | TRBV7-9 | TGTGCCAGCAGCTCGAATGGTCCCCGGAGCTACGAGCAGTACTTC | CASSSNGPRSYEQYF
- | TRBD2 | TRBJ2-1 | TRBV3-1/TRBV3-2 | TGTGCCAGCAGCCAAGATCAGACTAGCGGGGGTACGGTTGAGCAGTTCTTC | CASSQDQTSGGTVEQFF